These 31 T cell receptor beta chains came from one sample sequenced in a study of cytomegalovirus exposure and HLA in healthy donors. It was with 60 Vbeta and 13 Jbeta primers that the PCR ran. Clones were read by immunoSEQ multiplex PCR, and TCRdb kept only the in-frame ones, dropping some. The table has approximately 210,000 clones, 80% to 90% seen once. Material: PBMCs. These receptors were taken from a man aged 30 to 45 in good health and CMV-seronegative.

This clone appeared a few times. The CDR3 coding sequence is TGTGCCAGCAGTTACTACCCGATCGCCGGGGAGCTGTTTTTT. It codes for CASSYYPIAGELFF. V gene TRBV27 combines with J gene TRBJ2-2; no clear D gene. Germline CDR1 MNHEY, CDR2 SMNVEV (reference sequence). The V end lost 4 bases, the J end lost 6 bases, and 12 bases lay between the germline ends. This CDR3 has 14 amino acids.

This clone was picked up a small number of times. The genes are TRBV4-3 and TRBJ1-2, with D perhaps TRBD1 (5 bases). V was shortened by 0 bases and J by 5 bases, with 19 bases between the two germline ends. The germline V gene has CDR1 LGHNA and CDR2 YSLEER. This CDR3 is built from 17 residues. CDR3 amino acids: CASSQERLGQGWYGYTF. DNA of the CDR3: TGCGCCAGCAGCCAAGAGCGCCTCGGCCAGGGATGGTATGGCTACACCTTC.

This clone has a single count. The chain couples TRBV5-1 to TRBJ2-3; 8 nucleotides align to TRBD1. In germline, CDR1 is SGHRS, CDR2 YFSETQ. The trim removed 0 bases at V and 3 bases at J, leaving 3 bases unmatched. The CDR3 covers 15 residues. This CDR3 reads CASSLAGGQTDTQYF. CDR3 bases: TGCGCCAGCAGCTTGGCAGGGGGCCAAACAGATACGCAGTATTTT.

The chain carries TRBV18 and TRBJ1-2, with 10 bases lining up with TRBD1. This CDR3 is 17 amino acids long. Trimming removed 0 bases from V and 8 bases from J; junction bases left unmatched: 12. Germline assignment: CDR1 KGHSH and CDR2 LQKENI. The CDR3 loop is CASSPPKQGQGTGGYTF. The DNA for the CDR3 is TGTGCCAGCTCACCACCAAAACAGGGACAGGGGACCGGCGGCTACACCTTC. Supplemented by reference TRBV18 and TRBJ1-2, the full variable domain reads NAGVMQNPRHLVRRRGQEARLRCSPMKGHSHVYWYRQLPEEGLKFMVYLQKENIIDESGMPKERFSAEFPKEGPSILRIQQVVRGDSAAYFCASSPPKQGQGTGGYTFGSGTRLTVV.

This sequence joins TRBV30 and TRBJ2-5; D unresolved. Germline CDR1 GTSNPN, CDR2 SVGIG (reference sequence). CDR3 length equals 14 residues. The V end was cut by 1 base, the J end by 4 bases, with 13 bases between. The CDR3 loop is CAWSGLHPIETQYF. In nucleotides, the CDR3 is TGTGCCTGGAGTGGGCTTCATCCAATAGAGACCCAGTACTTC.

CDR3: CSVGAGGLYEQYF. In nucleotides, the CDR3 is TGCAGCGTTGGAGCGGGAGGGTTATACGAGCAGTACTTC. The V call is TRBV29-1, the J call TRBJ2-7; 10 bases are a match to TRBD2. The ends lost 4 bases at V and 4 bases at J; junction bases unmatched: 4. Per germline, CDR1 SQVTM and CDR2 ANQGSEA. The CDR3 is 13 residues long.

The chain carries TRBV7-2 and TRBJ2-7; TRBD2 matches 7 bases. V trimming: 0 bases; J trimming: 6 bases; junction bases outside the gene matches: 5. The length of the CDR3 is 14 residues. The germline gives CDR1 SGHTA, CDR2 FQGNSA. CDR3 coding DNA: TGTGCCAGCAGCTTAGCGGGAGGGCCGTTCGAGCAGTACTTC. Protein sequence: CASSLAGGPFEQYF.

This clone was seen once. The chain combines TRBV27 with TRBJ2-1, with D possibly matching TRBD2 (5 bases). Germline lookup yields CDR1 MNHEY and CDR2 SMNVEV (reference sequence). The V end was cut by 3 bases, the J end by 6 bases, with 9 bases between. This CDR3 has 13 amino acids. CDR3 coding DNA: TGTGCCAGCAGTTTTGGGAGACGCAATGAGCAGTTCTTC. Protein sequence: CASSFGRRNEQFF.

The gene calls are TRBV5-1 and TRBJ1-2, with D maybe TRBD1 (5 bases). This CDR3 contains 13 residues. Germline CDR1 reads SGHRS; CDR2 reads YFSETQ. V was shortened by 2 bases and J by 7 bases, with 12 bases between the two germline ends. The CDR3 loop is CASSFQGGGGYTF. CDR3 nucleotides: TGCGCCAGCAGCTTCCAGGGCGGTGGTGGCTACACCTTC.

V and J are TRBV25-1 and TRBJ2-7; 13 nucleotides align to TRBD2. Germline V gene lookup returns CDR1 MGHDK and CDR2 SYGVNS. The V and J ends lost 4 bases and 7 bases, in that order; junction bases with no gene match: 7. This CDR3 has 15 residues. CDR3 bases: TGTGCCAGCAGTGCGGGACTAGCGGGAACAGAAGAGCAGTACTTC. Residues: CASSAGLAGTEEQYF.

The chain combines TRBV27 with TRBJ1-2; D ambiguous. Germline V gene data show CDR1 as MNHEY and CDR2 as SMNVEV (reference sequence). The CDR3 length is 15 residues. V lost 2 bases and J lost 5, with 15 bases in between. The CDR3 loop is CASSLDMVGRYGYTF. The CDR3 DNA reads as TGTGCCAGCAGTTTAGACATGGTGGGGAGGTATGGCTACACCTTC.

The genes are TRBV29-1 and TRBJ1-5; TRBD1 agrees at 9 bases. Looked up from germline, CDR1 is SQVTM and CDR2 is ANQGSEA. The CDR3 runs to 12 residues. V was pared by 7 bases and J by 5 bases, with 3 bases of the junction left unmatched. Here the CDR3 DNA reads TGCAGCGCCAGGACAGGGGATCAGCCCCAGCATTTT. Protein: CSARTGDQPQHF. Looking up the rest from reference TRBV29-1 and TRBJ1-5 gives the full variable domain: SAVISQKPSRDICQRGTSLTIQCQVDSQVTMMFWYRQQPGQSLTLIATANQGSEATYESGFVIDKFPISRPNLTFSTLTVSNMSPEDSSIYLCSARTGDQPQHFGDGTRLSIL.

V usage is TRBV6-5 and J usage is TRBJ1-1; D unresolved. CDR3 size: 14 residues. The V end was cut by 11 bases, the J end by 3 bases, with 19 bases between. Germline assignment: CDR1 MNHEY and CDR2 SVGAGI. The CDR3 nucleotides are TGTGCCTCCCGGAGAAGGCTGTCGGACACTGAAGCTTTCTTT. Its translation: CASRRRLSDTEAFF.

This clone appeared a few times. V usage is TRBV10-3 and J usage is TRBJ1-2, with TRBD1 matching over 8 bases. In germline, CDR1 is ENHRY, CDR2 SYGVKD. CDR3 length equals 14 residues. The trim removed 6 bases at V and 5 bases at J, leaving 8 bases unmatched. Here the CDR3 DNA reads TGTGCCATCAGGACAGGGGAAGGAAAGTATGGCTACACCTTC. The encoded protein is CAIRTGEGKYGYTF.

J is TRBJ2-1 and V is TRBV30; 9 bases agree with TRBD1. The CDR3 runs to 12 residues. The germline gives CDR1 GTSNPN, CDR2 SVGIG (reference sequence). V lost 3 bases to trimming and J lost 9 bases; unmatched junction nucleotides: 3. CDR3 in DNA: TGTGCCTGGAGCGGACAGGGGAGTGAGCAGTTCTTC. It is translated as CAWSGQGSEQFF.

The chain links TRBV2 to TRBJ2-3; 7 positions agree with TRBD1. CDR1 SNHLY and CDR2 FYNNEI come from the germline V gene. CDR3 size: 14 residues. V lost 5 bases and J lost 1; bases outside the gene matches: 3. CDR3 region: CASSRQGRTDTQYF. CDR3 sequence (DNA): TGTGCCAGCAGTAGACAGGGCCGCACAGATACGCAGTATTTT.

The genes are TRBV5-6 and TRBJ2-7, with TRBD2 matching 8 bases. The ends lost 0 bases at V and 3 bases at J; junction bases unmatched: 2. From germline, CDR1 is SGHDT and CDR2 YYEEEE. The CDR3 runs 14 residues. Here the CDR3 DNA reads TGTGCCAGCAGCTTGGTTGCGGGAGGCTACGAGCAGTACTTC. Translating gives CASSLVAGGYEQYF.

V is TRBV27 and J is TRBJ2-1, with TRBD2 matching over 7 bases. Germline-derived CDR1 and CDR2 are MNHEY and SMNVEV (reference sequence). CDR3 length: 14 amino acids. V lost 6 bases and J lost 7; bases outside the gene matches: 9. The DNA of the CDR3 is TGTGCCAGCAGCCTCCTCGGGACTACTAATGAGCAGTTCTTC. It yields the protein CASSLLGTTNEQFF.

The CDR3 bases are TGTGCCACGACTATGTACGCGCGGGGGACCATTAGAGAGCAGTACTTC. This encodes CATTMYARGTIREQYF. The rearrangement links TRBV7-2 to TRBJ2-7, with TRBD2 identical over 7 bases. The V segment lost 10 bases and the J segment 7 bases; nucleotides outside the gene matches: 22. From germline, CDR1 is SGHTA and CDR2 FQGNSA. CDR3 length: 16 amino acids.

This chain connects TRBV28 to TRBJ2-7; 9 positions match TRBD1. Germline V gives CDR1 MDHEN, CDR2 SYDVKM. The V segment lost 8 bases and the J segment 2 bases; nucleotides outside the gene matches: 4. The CDR3 covers 13 residues. The CDR3 nucleotides are TGTGCCAGCCAACGGGACAGGGCCTACGAGCAGTACTTC. This sequence encodes CASQRDRAYEQYF.

This clone was found a few times. The gene calls are TRBV14 and TRBJ2-5; no definite D call. The CDR3 has 11 residues. Trimming took 6 bases from V and 0 from J, leaving 2 bases between them. The germline V gene has CDR1 SGHDN and CDR2 FVKESK. For the CDR3, the DNA is TGTGCCAGCAGTAACCAAGAGACCCAGTACTTC. The encoded protein is CASSNQETQYF.

V and J are TRBV7-9 and TRBJ2-3, with a possible D match to TRBD2 (6 bases). The CDR3 loop spans 14 amino acids. Trimming took off 10 bases at V and 2 bases at J, with 16 bases between the two ends. Germline loops: CDR1 SEHNR, CDR2 FQNEAQ (reference sequence). Written as DNA, the CDR3 is TGTGCCACCAGGCCGGGACTCCACACAGATACGCAGTATTTT. Residues: CATRPGLHTDTQYF.

CDR3 DNA: TGCGCCAGCAGCCAGGGGCTTCGGGAAGCGGGGAACTCCTACAATGAGCAGTTCTTC. This codes for CASSQGLREAGNSYNEQFF. J is TRBJ2-1 and V is TRBV4-1; 7 bases match TRBD2. The CDR3 is 19 residues long. CDR1 is MGHRA, CDR2 YSYEKL, per germline. V was pared by 3 bases and J by 0 bases, with 14 bases of the junction left unmatched.

J is TRBJ2-5 and V is TRBV5-1; 8 positions match TRBD1. J was trimmed by 2 bases and V by 4 bases; bases with no gene match: 13. This CDR3 is 17 amino acids long. Germline CDR1 reads SGHRS; CDR2 reads YFSETQ. This CDR3 is CASSRQGTAPIQETQYF. The CDR3 bases are TGCGCCAGCAGCCGACAGGGGACGGCCCCAATACAAGAGACCCAGTACTTC.

This clone was counted between two and nine times. The chain uses TRBV10-3 and TRBJ1-6; no clear D. CDR3 length: 13 residues. Germline CDR1 is ENHRY and CDR2 is SYGVKD. Trimming took 10 bases from V and 6 from J, leaving 13 bases between them. The CDR3 bases are TGTGCCACCCGGGGTTTGACTAATTCACCCCTCCACTTT. Encoded protein: CATRGLTNSPLHF.

The rearrangement joins TRBV28 to TRBJ2-1; 7 bases line up with TRBD2. V trimming: 4 bases; J trimming: 6 bases; junction bases outside the gene matches: 21. CDR1 and CDR2 from the germline V gene are MDHEN and SYDVKM. The CDR3 extends over 19 amino acids. The CDR3 is CASSSTLSGWRELSNEQFF. CDR3 bases: TGTGCCAGCAGTTCTACCCTTTCGGGCTGGCGGGAGTTGAGCAATGAGCAGTTCTTC.

This clone was detected only once. This rearrangement joins TRBV6-4 to TRBJ2-1; a weak D match, TRBD1 (6 bases). The V end lost 4 bases, the J end lost 7 bases, and 11 bases lay between the germline ends. The CDR3 extends over 13 amino acids. Germline loops: CDR1 MRHNA, CDR2 SNTAGT. DNA of the CDR3: TGTGCCAGCAGTGTACAGGGTGGGAATGAGCAGTTCTTC. Translating it yields CASSVQGGNEQFF.

The genes are TRBV6-5 and TRBJ2-1, with a possible D match to TRBD1 (6 bases). The CDR3 sequence is 15 residues long. V was pared by 6 bases and J by 2 bases, with 14 bases between. Germline CDR1 is MNHEY and CDR2 is SVGAGI. CDR3 in DNA: TGTGCCAGCAGGCTCGACAGGCCACCCTACAATGAGCAGTTCTTC. This translates into CASRLDRPPYNEQFF.

This sequence joins TRBV27 and TRBJ1-1; D is possibly TRBD1 (6 bases). Germline V gene lookup returns CDR1 MNHEY and CDR2 SMNVEV (reference sequence). The CDR3 consists of 14 residues. Trimming left V 5 bases short and J 0 bases short, with 10 bases between. CDR3 coding DNA: TGTGCCAGCAGTCTAGGACAGATGAACACTGAAGCTTTCTTT. It encodes CASSLGQMNTEAFF.

The chain uses TRBV11-2 and TRBJ2-7; D call uncertain. The CDR3 runs to 11 residues. Trimming removed 5 bases at V and 3 bases at J, with 5 bases between. Germline CDR1 SGHAT, CDR2 FQNNGV. CDR3 sequence: CASSHFYEQYF. In DNA form, the CDR3 reads TGTGCCAGCAGCCATTTCTACGAGCAGTACTTC.

This chain uses TRBV4-3 with TRBJ2-5; 9 bases are shared with TRBD2. The germline V gene has CDR1 LGHNA and CDR2 YSLEER. J gave up 1 base and V 5 bases, and 14 bases lay outside the gene matches. This CDR3 comprises 18 residues. The CDR3 loop reads CASSVILETSGIQETQYF. The CDR3 nucleotides read TGCGCCAGCAGCGTAATACTTGAGACTAGCGGTATCCAAGAGACCCAGTACTTC.